This TCR beta chain was recorded in a study of blood T cells in healthy people across ages (dated by TCRdb to the mid-2010s). Describing the broader study: Template switching captured roughly one uniquely barcoded TCR beta cDNA molecule per two T cells in model experiments. To track age-related changes in TCR beta repertoire diversity, the study relied on deep sequencing normalized with unique cDNA molecular identifiers. Four age groups were formed from the donors: young (average approximately 16 years), middle-aged (around 37), aged (roughly 59) and long-lived (about 80). To avoid experimental bias, donors of different ages were distributed randomly across sequencing lanes. Using the same blood draw, the study looked at two additional independent replicas of 1 million unique cDNA reads for two donors, one aged 18 to 30 and the other aged 80 or older. What the study reported, not specific to this receptor: Total diversity estimates from one million sequenced T cells were considered lower bounds and underestimates. The long-lived group showed more naive CD4+ T cells, fewer expanded clones and increased TCR diversity than the aged group, suggesting age selection. Bulk unsorted PBMC profiling prevented conclusive comparison of naive and antigen-experienced compartments. As age increased, observed TCR beta diversity per million T cells dropped in a roughly linear way, and a significant reduction was already evident by age approximately 40. Because donor CMV infection status was unknown, age-related changes in expanded clonotypes were potentially confounded. There was a strong correlation between observed TCR beta diversity and the percentage of naive T cells measured by flow cytometry.

Library prep was done by 5' RACE. Sequenced on an Illumina HiSeq 2500. A second roughly 6 to 12 cycle PCR used a sample-barcoded 5' primer and a J-beta primer mix. A unique molecular identifier was introduced onto each TCR beta cDNA molecule by a template-switch 5' adaptor carrying 12 random nucleotides. Each sample yielded at least 3 million CDR3-containing paired-end reads. First-strand cDNA was synthesized from all RNA with the Mint cDNA synthesis kit, primed by a TRBC-specific oligonucleotide. Following uracil-DNA glycosylase treatment, a first 18-cycle PCR with universal primers M1SS and BC2_uni_R was performed on all cDNA. As for the original processing: Normalization of each sample was performed by random selection of 1 million high-quality reads, each carrying a distinct molecular identifier. Reads with shared molecular identifiers were discarded instead of being binned into consensus sequences. CDR3 identification, clonotype clustering and error correction used MiTCR with a Q25 quality threshold and the strictest error-elimination algorithm. Lower-bound total TCR beta diversity was estimated with a nonparametric unseen species model using Euler transformation. The public sequencing data were trimmed at Q25 with fastp and processed into clonotypes with MiXCR by TCRdb, which kept only in-frame beta chains. Entries that share a CDR3 protein sequence are merged under the most common genes and DNA. TCRdb, not the original authors, processed these V and J calls. A total of approximately 810,000 distinct CDR3 sequences appear in this sample, approximately 35% of them only once. Together, the top ten hold under 15% of the sample.

For this clonotype: The target of this receptor is not known. One base away there is no much larger clone; base qualities are not given.

The CDR3, cysteine through phenylalanine, is 12 amino acids long. Only the CDR3 region is kept as DNA, spanning 36 bases read in frame from base 1. V gives up 3 bases and J gives up 9 bases, and the segment between their germline ends measures 12 bases. The 39 donors, aged 6 to 90 years, were systemically healthy Caucasian individuals from Russia. Each donor gave ten milliliters of peripheral blood, collected into EDTA-treated Vacutainer tubes. Ficoll-Paque density-gradient centrifugation was used to isolate PBMCs, with at least 7 million per sample. Trizol reagent was used to extract total RNA from the PBMCs, yielding at least 5.5 micrograms per sample. For every donor, an aliquot of PBMCs went through flow cytometry to measure the percentages of naive CD45RAhigh/CD27high T cells.

This TCR was sampled from a young man in good health. Sequenced input: blood. The chain is made from TRBV12-3 or TRBV12-4 and TRBJ2-7; a weak D assignment points to TRBD1 (5 bases agree). The CDR3 has the sequence CASSFRGTGQYF. The base sequence is TGTGCCAGCAGTTTTAGGGGAACTGGGCAGTACTTC.